This is a list of T cell receptor beta chains from one sample in a study of blood T cell repertoires in COVID-19. Method: immunoSEQ multiplex PCR; TCRdb's copy keeps in-frame clones and lacks some. Altogether some 70,000 clones are present, around 83% being singletons, with the ten largest covering 5% to 6%. The sequencing sample was made of peripheral blood. The receptor set was obtained from a man aged 50 to 60 with active COVID-19. The CDR3 runs from the conserved cysteine through the conserved F or W. The D gene is left open where the match is weak. The listing skips clone size in some rows; elsewhere it reads once, few, many or a size class.

v_call	clone_size	j_call	d_call	cdr3_nt	cdr3_aa
TRBV10-3	.	TRBJ2-5	TRBD2	TGTGCCATCAGGACCCCGGGACTAGATCCGGAGACCCAGTACTTC	CAIRTPGLDPETQYF
TRBV7-8	once	TRBJ2-1	.	TGTGCCAGCAGCTTGAACAGCTACAATGAGCAGTTCTTC	CASSLNSYNEQFF
TRBV5-8	.	TRBJ2-1	.	TGTGCCAGCAGCCCGCGGGGTGAGCAGTTCTTC	CASSPRGEQFF
TRBV28	.	TRBJ2-4	TRBD2	TGTGCCAGCAGTCCACAGATAGCGGGGCCAAACATTCAGTACTTC	CASSPQIAGPNIQYF
TRBV6-2/TRBV6-3	.	TRBJ2-3	TRBD1	TGTGCCAGCAGTTACGTGGGGACAGTTTGGGATACGCAGTATTTT	CASSYVGTVWDTQYF
TRBV6-4	.	TRBJ2-3	.	TGTGCCAGCAGTGACGACAGTAGCACAGATACGCAGTATTTT	CASSDDSSTDTQYF
TRBV5-6	.	TRBJ2-3	.	TGTGCCAGCAGCCTGAGAGGACGGACTAGCACAGATACGCAGTATTTT	CASSLRGRTSTDTQYF
TRBV3-1/TRBV3-2	.	TRBJ2-5	.	TGTGCCAGCAGCCAAGATGTCCGGGGGGCCACGACCCAGTACTTC	CASSQDVRGATTQYF
TRBV27	.	TRBJ2-6	TRBD1	TGTGCCAGCAGTTTAGGAAGACAGGGGGCGGGTGGGGCCAACGTCCTGACTTTC	CASSLGRQGAGGANVLTF
TRBV15	once	TRBJ2-5	TRBD2	TGTGCCACCAGCCGAGGGGGGGGGACTAGCGGGGTCTTTGTGGAGACCCAGTACTTC	CATSRGGGTSGVFVETQYF
TRBV4-2	few	TRBJ2-1	.	TGTGCCAGCAGCCACCTCTCAGCGTACAATGAGCAGTTCTTC	CASSHLSAYNEQFF
TRBV5-4	once	TRBJ2-3	.	TGTGCCAGCAGCTTGGCCGCAGGGCTGGACACAGATACGCAGTATTTT	CASSLAAGLDTDTQYF
TRBV5-1	.	TRBJ1-4	TRBD1	TGCGCCAGCAGCTTGGCCCCCGTCACCACAGGGGGGACTAATGAAAAACTGTTTTTT	CASSLAPVTTGGTNEKLFF
TRBV2	.	TRBJ1-2	.	TGTGCCAGCAGTGAAGCGCGTAACTATGGCTACACCTTC	CASSEARNYGYTF
TRBV5-1	.	TRBJ2-2	TRBD2	TGCGCCAGCAGGTGGACTAGCGGGTCCACCGGGGAGCTGTTTTTT	CASRWTSGSTGELFF
TRBV6-6	once	TRBJ2-7	.	TGTGCCAGCAGTTACTCTAGACATACCTACGAGCAGTACTTC	CASSYSRHTYEQYF
TRBV18	few	TRBJ2-1	TRBD1	TGTGCCAGCTCTACCGGACAGGGGGCCTACAATGAGCAGTTCTTC	CASSTGQGAYNEQFF
TRBV6-1	.	TRBJ2-3	TRBD2	TGTGCCAGCAGTGAAGGTAGCGGGGCCCGCACAGATACGCAGTATTTT	CASSEGSGARTDTQYF
TRBV20-1	.	TRBJ2-7	TRBD2	TGCACCGGGGCCGCGGGGGGGGAGCAGTACTTC	CTGAAGGEQYF
TRBV7-9	.	TRBJ2-2	TRBD2	TGTGCCAGCAGCCCACTCAGGACTAGCGGGATATCCGGGGAGCTGTTTTTT	CASSPLRTSGISGELFF
TRBV27	few	TRBJ2-3	TRBD2	TGTGCCAGCAGTCGGTTCCCGCGGGAGGCCACAGATACGCAGTATTTT	CASSRFPREATDTQYF
TRBV19	.	TRBJ1-2	.	TGTGCCAGTAGTATAGGGTCAGGATCCTTCTATGGCTACACCTTC	CASSIGSGSFYGYTF
TRBV19	once	TRBJ1-4	TRBD1	TGTGCCAGTAGTAGCAGACAGGGGGCAACTAATGAAAAACTGTTTTTT	CASSSRQGATNEKLFF
TRBV4-1	few	TRBJ1-2	TRBD1	TGCGCCAGCAGCCAACTTACCTTGGCTAGGGGGCGCCTCGGCTACACCTTC	CASSQLTLARGRLGYTF
TRBV7-9	once	TRBJ2-2	.	TGTGCCAGCAGCAACAGGGCTAACGGGGAGCTGTTTTTT	CASSNRANGELFF
TRBV7-3	.	TRBJ2-2	.	TGTGCCAGCAGCTCGCTAACTAGTAACGGGGAGCTGTTTTTT	CASSSLTSNGELFF
TRBV9	.	TRBJ2-5	TRBD2	TGTGCCAGCAGCGTAGGCGGGAGCTGGGCCCAGTACTTC	CASSVGGSWAQYF
TRBV7-2	.	TRBJ2-7	TRBD1	TGTGCCAGCAGTCGGGACAGGGACTTATACGAGCAGTACTTC	CASSRDRDLYEQYF
TRBV4-1	.	TRBJ2-5	TRBD1	TGCGCCAGCAGCCAATTCTGGGGGGGACAGGGGTACTTC	CASSQFWGGQGYF
TRBV18	few	TRBJ2-5	.	TGTGCCAGCTCACCTAGGCTACAGCGGGAGACCCAGTACTTC	CASSPRLQRETQYF
TRBV28	.	TRBJ1-6	TRBD1	TGTGCCAGCAGTCTCGACAGGGGGTTTATGGATTCACCCCTCCACTTT	CASSLDRGFMDSPLHF
TRBV5-5	.	TRBJ2-3	.	TGTGCCAGCAAAGCGGAGGCGACCACAGATACGCAGTATTTT	CASKAEATTDTQYF
TRBV7-7	.	TRBJ2-1	TRBD2	TGTGCCAGCAGCTCATCTCCGGGACTAGCGGACTCCTACAATGAGCAGTTCTTC	CASSSSPGLADSYNEQFF
TRBV7-9	few	TRBJ2-7	TRBD1	TGTGCCAGCAGCCCCAGACCGGGACAGGGGGCGTACGAGCAGTACTTC	CASSPRPGQGAYEQYF
TRBV7-8	.	TRBJ1-4	.	TGTGCCAGCAGCGTGTTAAAAGGGGTTACTAATGAAAAACTGTTTTTT	CASSVLKGVTNEKLFF
TRBV30	.	TRBJ2-2	.	TGTGCCTGGAGTGATGGTAGCAAAACCGGGGAGCTGTTTTTT	CAWSDGSKTGELFF
TRBV19	.	TRBJ2-3	TRBD2	TGTGCCACTGGGACTAGCGGGAGTTCGAGAGATACGCAGTATTTT	CATGTSGSSRDTQYF
TRBV4-1	.	TRBJ1-5	.	TGCGCCAGCAGCCAAGAGGGCCCGTGGAATATGAGTCCCAATCAGCCCCAGCATTTT	CASSQEGPWNMSPNQPQHF
TRBV6-2/TRBV6-3	.	TRBJ2-3	.	TGTGCCAGCAGCCCTTTGCCGCTACTAGGGAGCACAGATACGCAGTATTTT	CASSPLPLLGSTDTQYF
TRBV28	.	TRBJ1-2	.	TGTGCCAGCACCGAAGTTGTGGCGAAGCTAGGAGGCTACACCTTC	CASTEVVAKLGGYTF
TRBV7-3	once	TRBJ1-3	.	TGTGCCAGCAGCTTGGACAACTCTGGAAACACCATATATTTT	CASSLDNSGNTIYF
TRBV3-1/TRBV3-2	.	TRBJ2-1	TRBD2	TGTGCCAGCACTATCGGTAGCGGGGGGATCAATGAGCAGTTCTTC	CASTIGSGGINEQFF
TRBV4-3	.	TRBJ2-3	TRBD2	TGCGCCAGCAGCCAAGATCAACTAGCGATGGGGACAGATACGCAGTATTTT	CASSQDQLAMGTDTQYF
TRBV28	.	TRBJ1-1	.	TGTGCCAGCAGTCCACTGTCCTTATCGGGTCCTTTGAACACTGAAGCTTTCTTT	CASSPLSLSGPLNTEAFF
TRBV28	.	TRBJ1-1	.	TGTGCCAGCAGTGTCCCCAGGGGAAAAGCTTTCTTT	CASSVPRGKAFF
TRBV7-3	.	TRBJ1-1	TRBD1	TGTGCCAGCAGCTCCCAGACAGGGGGAAGCACTGAAGCTTTCTTT	CASSSQTGGSTEAFF
TRBV4-2	.	TRBJ2-5	.	TGTGCCAGCAGCCAAGGGAGGGAGCAAGAGACCCAGTACTTC	CASSQGREQETQYF
TRBV5-1	.	TRBJ1-2	.	TGCGCCAGCAGCTTGGCCCCCGGGACTACCGGAGCTAACTATGGCTACACCTTC	CASSLAPGTTGANYGYTF
TRBV7-9	.	TRBJ2-2	.	TGTGCCAGCAGCCCGGCGGGCGGTAGCACCGGGGAGCTGTTTTTT	CASSPAGGSTGELFF
TRBV6-5	.	TRBJ1-2	TRBD1	TGTGCCAGCGGGGACAGTTTATCCTATGGCTACACCTTC	CASGDSLSYGYTF
TRBV28	.	TRBJ2-3	TRBD2	TGTGCCAGCAGTTTTGGGAGCGGGGGGAGCACAGATACGCAGTATTTT	CASSFGSGGSTDTQYF
TRBV5-6	.	TRBJ1-6	.	TGTGCCAGCAGCTTGTATGGGGGCGGATATTCACCCCTCCACTTT	CASSLYGGGYSPLHF
TRBV5-1	.	TRBJ1-5	.	TGCGCCAGCAGCCCTTCGAGTGGCAATCAGCCCCAGCATTTT	CASSPSSGNQPQHF
TRBV25-1	.	TRBJ2-1	.	TGTGCCAGCAGTGATAATCAGGGCCTCGTCGGACGGTACAATGAGCAGTTCTTC	CASSDNQGLVGRYNEQFF
TRBV5-6	.	TRBJ1-2	.	TGTGCCAGCAGCTTGGCACGGGCTAACTATGGCTACACCTTC	CASSLARANYGYTF
TRBV7-6	.	TRBJ2-7	TRBD2	TGTGCCAGCAGCCCAGGGACTAGCGGGACCTTCTACGAGCAGTACTTC	CASSPGTSGTFYEQYF
TRBV28	.	TRBJ2-7	TRBD2	TGTGCCAGCAGTTTCCTTAGCGGGGCGCCCGGGGAGCAGTACTTC	CASSFLSGAPGEQYF
TRBV28	.	TRBJ2-1	TRBD2	TGTGCCAGCAACCCGGGACTAGCGGGATGGAAAAATGAGCAGTTCTTC	CASNPGLAGWKNEQFF
TRBV5-5	once	TRBJ2-5	TRBD1	TGTGCCAGCAGCTTGTCGACAGGGGTGGAAGAGACCCAGTACTTC	CASSLSTGVEETQYF
TRBV19	.	TRBJ1-5	TRBD1	TGTGCCAGTAGTATAAGTGGACCAATACAGGGGGCGCGGGGAAATCAGCCCCAGCATTTT	CASSISGPIQGARGNQPQHF